One sample yielded the 18 T cell receptor beta chains listed below, sequenced in a study of monozygotic twins with inflammatory bowel disease. TCRdb reprocessed the 5' RACE reads and reports one entry per CDR3 protein, with no DNA. The sample has roughly 150,000 distinct CDR3 sequences. Sequencing was performed on blood. The receptors come from a human donor with ulcerative colitis or Crohn's disease, or a healthy co-twin of an affected twin (not recorded which).

The chain combines TRBV12-3 or TRBV12-4 with TRBJ1-2; the D call from TCRdb, TRBD1, cannot be confirmed without DNA. This CDR3 comprises 14 residues. The CDR3 loop is CASSRGGAFYGYTF.

The V call is TRBV7-9, the J call TRBJ1-4. Germline V gives CDR1 SEHNR, CDR2 FQNEAQ (reference sequence). The CDR3 sequence is 14 residues long. CDR3 protein: CASSFGGAGEKLFF.

The chain employs TRBV2 and TRBJ2-7. CDR1 is SNHLY and CDR2 is FYNNEI in the germline V gene. There are 17 residues in the CDR3. The CDR3 protein is CASSEALYAVSSYEQYF.

V is TRBV5-4 and J is TRBJ2-7. Germline CDR1 SGHNT, CDR2 YYREEE (reference sequence). The CDR3 extends over 12 amino acids. The CDR3 spells CASSLESHEQYF. Full variable domain (missing parts from reference TRBV5-4 and TRBJ2-7): ETGVTQSPTHLIKTRGQQVTLRCSSQSGHNTVSWYQQALGQGPQFIFQYYREEENGRGNFPPRFSGLQFPNYSSELNVNALELDDSALYLCASSLESHEQYFGPGTRLTVT.

The chain recombines TRBV20-1 with TRBJ1-5; TCRdb's D gene call, TRBD1, goes unchecked for lack of DNA. In germline, CDR1 is DFQATT, CDR2 SNEGSKA (reference sequence). CDR3 length: 14 amino acids. CDR3 sequence reads: CSARPPGSNQPQHF.

This chain connects TRBV5-5 to TRBJ2-7. In germline, CDR1 is SGHKS, CDR2 YYEKEE (reference sequence). CDR3 length equals 15 residues. The CDR3 sequence is CASSLDRGLTYEQYF.

The chain is built from TRBV7-2 and TRBJ2-6; TCRdb indicates TRBD1, and absent DNA this call remains unverified. The CDR3 extends over 16 amino acids. Germline CDR1 and CDR2: SGHTA and FQGNSA. This CDR3 is CASSLGAGAGANVLTF.

The J gene is TRBJ2-2, the V gene TRBV6-1; TCRdb's D call, TRBD2, is unchecked because there is no DNA. The germline gives CDR1 MNHNS, CDR2 SASEGT. The CDR3 runs to 15 residues. CDR3 in amino acids: CAIRRDSKNTGELFF.

The chain carries TRBV6-1 and TRBJ1-5. This CDR3 is built from 19 residues. Germline V CDR1 and CDR2: MNHNS, SASEGT. The CDR3 here is CASSSGEGERKTVNQPQHF.

The V and J genes are TRBV7-8 and TRBJ2-2; checking the TCRdb D call of TRBD2 is not possible without DNA. Germline V gives CDR1 SGHVS, CDR2 FQNEAQ. The CDR3 sequence is 17 residues long. This chain's CDR3 is CASTPRRAGGSTGELFF.

The V call is TRBV29-1, the J call TRBJ2-1; the D call of TRBD1 rests on TCRdb alone, since no DNA is present to check it. CDR1 SQVTM and CDR2 ANQGSEA come from the germline V gene. CDR3 length: 15 amino acids. Here the CDR3 reads CSVSITRESNNEQFF.

The V call is TRBV5-1, the J call TRBJ1-5; TCRdb selects TRBD1, and the lack of DNA leaves this call unchecked. Germline V gene data show CDR1 as SGHRS and CDR2 as YFSETQ. The CDR3 length is 16 residues. The CDR3 sequence is CASSLGAGGDIQPQHF.

The V call is TRBV25-1, the J call TRBJ2-5; TCRdb's D gene call, TRBD2, goes unchecked for lack of DNA. There are 16 residues in the CDR3. Germline loops: CDR1 MGHDK, CDR2 SYGVNS. The chain's CDR3 is CASSRTSGRGQETQYF.

The chain uses TRBV7-9 and TRBJ2-7; as DNA is missing, the TRBD1 call by TCRdb cannot be tested. The CDR3 spans 15 residues. Germline V gene data show CDR1 as SEHNR and CDR2 as FQNEAQ (reference sequence). The CDR3 sequence: CASSLVPQGYYEQYF.

V is TRBV6-4 and J is TRBJ2-5; TCRdb designates TRBD2, a call that cannot be tested without DNA. The CDR3 is made up of 15 amino acids. Per germline, CDR1 MRHNA and CDR2 SNTAGT. The CDR3 loop is CASRGLAGEGETQYF.

The chain uses TRBV2 and TRBJ1-2; TCRdb designates TRBD1, a call that cannot be tested without DNA. Germline CDR1 reads SNHLY; CDR2 reads FYNNEI. The CDR3 is 14 amino acids. This CDR3 reads CASSDPGRKYGYTF.

J is TRBJ2-7 and V is TRBV15. Per the germline V gene, CDR1 is LNHNV and CDR2 is YYDKDF (reference sequence). This CDR3 is 14 amino acids long. The CDR3 is CATSRGIQRNEQYF.

V usage is TRBV20-1 and J usage is TRBJ2-2; TCRdb gives TRBD1 as the D gene, but with no DNA this cannot be confirmed. The CDR3 runs 15 residues. Per the germline V gene, CDR1 is DFQATT and CDR2 is SNEGSKA (reference sequence). CDR3 in amino acids: CSARRQGAYTGELFF.